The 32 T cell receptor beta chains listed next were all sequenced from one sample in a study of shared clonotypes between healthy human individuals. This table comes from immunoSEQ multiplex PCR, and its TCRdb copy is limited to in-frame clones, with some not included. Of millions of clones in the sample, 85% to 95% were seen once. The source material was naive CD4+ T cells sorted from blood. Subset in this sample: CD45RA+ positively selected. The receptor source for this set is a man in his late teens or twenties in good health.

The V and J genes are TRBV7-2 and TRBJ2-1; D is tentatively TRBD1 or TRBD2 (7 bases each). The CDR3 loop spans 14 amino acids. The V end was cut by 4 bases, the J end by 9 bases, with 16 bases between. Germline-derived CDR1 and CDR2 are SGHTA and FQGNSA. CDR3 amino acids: CASSYQGGAGEQFF. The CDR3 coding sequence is TGTGCCAGCAGCTACCAGGGGGGGGCTGGTGAGCAGTTCTTC. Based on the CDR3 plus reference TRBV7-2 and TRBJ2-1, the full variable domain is GAGVSQSPSNKVTEKGKDVELRCDPISGHTALYWYRQSLGQGLEFLIYFQGNSAPDKSGLPSDRFSAERTGGSVSTLTIQRTQQEDSAVYLCASSYQGGAGEQFFGPGTRLTVL.

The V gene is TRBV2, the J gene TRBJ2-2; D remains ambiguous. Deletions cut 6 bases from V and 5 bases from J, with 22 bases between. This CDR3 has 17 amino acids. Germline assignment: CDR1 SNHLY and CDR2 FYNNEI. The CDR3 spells CASSRGPPRGSTGELFF. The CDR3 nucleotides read TGTGCCAGCAGCCGAGGACCACCCCGAGGTTCTACCGGGGAGCTGTTTTTT.

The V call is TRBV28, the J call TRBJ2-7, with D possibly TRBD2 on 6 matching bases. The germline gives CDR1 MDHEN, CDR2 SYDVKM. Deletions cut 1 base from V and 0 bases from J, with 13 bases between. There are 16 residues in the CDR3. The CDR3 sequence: CASSLFFGGSSYEQYF. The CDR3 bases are TGTGCCAGCAGTTTATTTTTCGGAGGGAGCTCCTACGAGCAGTACTTC.

CDR3 region: CSGRAGEYNNEQFF. CDR3 nucleotide sequence: TGCAGCGGGCGAGCGGGGGAGTACAACAATGAGCAGTTCTTC. This rearrangement joins TRBV29-1 to TRBJ2-1; 8 bases are shared with TRBD2. V shed 7 bases and J 5 bases; nucleotides not matched to a gene: 10. The CDR3 is 14 residues long. Germline lookup yields CDR1 SQVTM and CDR2 ANQGSEA.

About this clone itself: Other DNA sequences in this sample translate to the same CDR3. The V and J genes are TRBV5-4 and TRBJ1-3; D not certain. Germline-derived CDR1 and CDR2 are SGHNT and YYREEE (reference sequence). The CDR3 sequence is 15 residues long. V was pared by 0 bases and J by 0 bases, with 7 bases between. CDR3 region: CASSLAGSSGNTIYF. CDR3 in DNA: TGTGCCAGCAGCTTGGCTGGCAGCTCTGGAAACACCATATATTTT. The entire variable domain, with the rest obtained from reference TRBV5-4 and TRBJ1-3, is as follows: ETGVTQSPTHLIKTRGQQVTLRCSSQSGHNTVSWYQQALGQGPQFIFQYYREEENGRGNFPPRFSGLQFPNYSSELNVNALELDDSALYLCASSLAGSSGNTIYFGEGSWLTVV.

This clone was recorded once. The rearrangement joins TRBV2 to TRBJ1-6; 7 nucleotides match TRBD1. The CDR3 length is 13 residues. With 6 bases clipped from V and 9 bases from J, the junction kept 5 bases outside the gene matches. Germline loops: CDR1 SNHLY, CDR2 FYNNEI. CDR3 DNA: TGTGCCAGCAGGCCAGGGGGGGCTTCACCCCTCCACTTT. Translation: CASRPGGASPLHF.

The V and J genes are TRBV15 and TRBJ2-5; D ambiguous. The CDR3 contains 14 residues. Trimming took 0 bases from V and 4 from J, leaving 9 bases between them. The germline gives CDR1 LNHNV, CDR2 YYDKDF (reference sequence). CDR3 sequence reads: CATSRDPLIETQYF. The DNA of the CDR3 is TGTGCCACCAGCAGAGACCCACTAATAGAGACCCAGTACTTC.

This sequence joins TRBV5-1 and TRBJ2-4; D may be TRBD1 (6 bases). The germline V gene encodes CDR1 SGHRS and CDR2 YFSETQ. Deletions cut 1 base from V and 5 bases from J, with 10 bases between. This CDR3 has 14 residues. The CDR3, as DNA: TGCGCCAGCAGCTTGCAGGGGTTACAAAACATTCAGTACTTC. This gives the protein CASSLQGLQNIQYF.

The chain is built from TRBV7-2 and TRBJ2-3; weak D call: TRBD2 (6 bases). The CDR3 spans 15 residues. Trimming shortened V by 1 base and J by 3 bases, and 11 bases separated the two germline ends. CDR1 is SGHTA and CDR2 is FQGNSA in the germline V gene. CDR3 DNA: TGTGCCAGCAGCTTAGGGGGGGTGCGGACAGATACGCAGTATTTT. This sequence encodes CASSLGGVRTDTQYF.

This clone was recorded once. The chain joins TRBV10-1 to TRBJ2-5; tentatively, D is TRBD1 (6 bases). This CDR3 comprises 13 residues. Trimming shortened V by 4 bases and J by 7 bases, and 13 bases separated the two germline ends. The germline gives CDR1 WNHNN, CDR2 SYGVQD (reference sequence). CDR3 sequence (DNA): TGCGCCAGCAGTGTAACAGGGCCAGGGACCCAGTACTTC. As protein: CASSVTGPGTQYF.

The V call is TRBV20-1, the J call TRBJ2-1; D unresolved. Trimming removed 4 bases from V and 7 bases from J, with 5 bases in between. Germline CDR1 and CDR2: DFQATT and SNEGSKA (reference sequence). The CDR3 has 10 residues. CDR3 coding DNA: TGCAGTGCTAAAAATAATGAGCAGTTCTTC. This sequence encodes CSAKNNEQFF.

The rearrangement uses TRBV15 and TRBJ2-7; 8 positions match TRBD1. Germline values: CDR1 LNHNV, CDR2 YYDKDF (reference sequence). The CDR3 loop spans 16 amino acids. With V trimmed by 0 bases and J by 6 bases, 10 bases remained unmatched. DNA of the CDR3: TGTGCCACCAGCAGAGATCCCACCGGGACAGGAGGCGAGCAGTACTTC. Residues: CATSRDPTGTGGEQYF.

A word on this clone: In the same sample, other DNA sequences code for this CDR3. The CDR3 sequence is CASSLGQGVETQYF. DNA for the CDR3: TGCGCCAGCAGCTTGGGCCAGGGAGTGGAGACCCAGTACTTC. The V and J genes are TRBV5-1 and TRBJ2-5; either TRBD1 or TRBD2 may supply D (5 bases each). The germline V gene has CDR1 SGHRS and CDR2 YFSETQ. V gave up 0 bases and J gave up 5 bases, with 11 bases separating them. This CDR3 region has 14 residues.

The CDR3 DNA reads TGTGCCAGCACCAGGACCTGGGGATCAGCGGGAGTGAGCGAGCAGTACTTC. Amino acids: CASTRTWGSAGVSEQYF. This chain links TRBV27 with TRBJ2-7, with TRBD2 identical over 8 bases. Germline CDR1 MNHEY, CDR2 SMNVEV (reference sequence). The CDR3 loop spans 17 amino acids. The J segment lost 6 bases and the V segment lost 7 bases, leaving 20 bases of the junction unmatched.

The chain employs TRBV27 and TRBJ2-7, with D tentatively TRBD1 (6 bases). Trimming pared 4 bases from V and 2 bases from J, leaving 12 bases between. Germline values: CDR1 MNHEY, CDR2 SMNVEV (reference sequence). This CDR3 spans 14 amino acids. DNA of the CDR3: TGTGCCAGCAGTTCCCACGGGACAACCTACGAGCAGTACTTC. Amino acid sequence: CASSSHGTTYEQYF.

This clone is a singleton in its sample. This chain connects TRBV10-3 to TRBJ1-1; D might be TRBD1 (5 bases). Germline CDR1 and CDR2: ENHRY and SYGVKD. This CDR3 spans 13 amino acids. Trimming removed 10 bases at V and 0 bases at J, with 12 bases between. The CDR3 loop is CATRDLMNTEAFF. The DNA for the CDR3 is TGTGCCACCCGGGACCTTATGAACACTGAAGCTTTCTTT.

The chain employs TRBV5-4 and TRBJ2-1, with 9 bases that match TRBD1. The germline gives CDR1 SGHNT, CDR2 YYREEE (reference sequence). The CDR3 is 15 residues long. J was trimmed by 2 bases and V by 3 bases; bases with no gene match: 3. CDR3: CASSSGDRAYNEQFF. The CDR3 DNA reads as TGTGCCAGCAGCTCAGGGGACAGGGCCTACAATGAGCAGTTCTTC.

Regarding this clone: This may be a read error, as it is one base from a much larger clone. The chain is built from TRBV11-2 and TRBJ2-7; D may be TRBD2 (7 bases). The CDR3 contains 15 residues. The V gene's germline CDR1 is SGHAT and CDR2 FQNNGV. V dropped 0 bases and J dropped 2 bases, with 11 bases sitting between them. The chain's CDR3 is CASSLEVGGPYEQYF. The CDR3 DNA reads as TGTGCCAGCAGCTTAGAAGTCGGGGGGCCCTACGAGCAGTACTTC.

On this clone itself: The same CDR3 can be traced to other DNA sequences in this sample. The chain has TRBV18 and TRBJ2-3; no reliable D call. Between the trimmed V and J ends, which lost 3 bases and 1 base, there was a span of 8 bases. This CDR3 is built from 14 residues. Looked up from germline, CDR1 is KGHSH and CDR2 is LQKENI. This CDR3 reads CASSPTTGTDTQYF. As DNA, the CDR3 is TGTGCCAGCTCACCTACGACTGGCACAGATACGCAGTATTTT.

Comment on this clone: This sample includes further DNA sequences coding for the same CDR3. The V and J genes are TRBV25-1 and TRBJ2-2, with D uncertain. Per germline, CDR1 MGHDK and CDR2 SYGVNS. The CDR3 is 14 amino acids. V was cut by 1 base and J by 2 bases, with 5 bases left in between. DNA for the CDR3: TGTGCCAGCAGTGAATTCGCCAACACCGGGGAGCTGTTTTTT. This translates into CASSEFANTGELFF.

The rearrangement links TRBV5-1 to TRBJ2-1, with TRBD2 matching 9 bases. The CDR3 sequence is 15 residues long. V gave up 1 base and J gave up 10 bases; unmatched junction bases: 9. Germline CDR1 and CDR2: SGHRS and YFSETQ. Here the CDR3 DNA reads TGCGCCAGCAGCTTGAGACTAGCGGACCCTTCGGAGCAGTTCTTC. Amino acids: CASSLRLADPSEQFF.

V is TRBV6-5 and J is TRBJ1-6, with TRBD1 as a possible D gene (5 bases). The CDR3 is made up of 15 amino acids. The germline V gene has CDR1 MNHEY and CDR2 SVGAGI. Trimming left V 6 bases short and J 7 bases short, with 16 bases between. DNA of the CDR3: TGTGCCAGCAGCAGCACTCAGGGAGGCAATTCACCCCTCCACTTT. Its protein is CASSSTQGGNSPLHF.

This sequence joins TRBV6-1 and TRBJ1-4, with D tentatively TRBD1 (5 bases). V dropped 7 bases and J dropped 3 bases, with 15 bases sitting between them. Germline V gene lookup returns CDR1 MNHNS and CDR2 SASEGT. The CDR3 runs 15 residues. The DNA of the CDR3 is TGTGCCAGCAACGAGGCGGGGGTGGCTAATGAAAAACTGTTTTTT. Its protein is CASNEAGVANEKLFF.

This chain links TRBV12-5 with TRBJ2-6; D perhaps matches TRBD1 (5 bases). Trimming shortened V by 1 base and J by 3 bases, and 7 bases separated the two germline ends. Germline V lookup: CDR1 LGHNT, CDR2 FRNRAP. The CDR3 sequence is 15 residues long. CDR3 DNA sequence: TGTGCTAGTGGTTTGGCAAGGGGTGGGGCCAACGTCCTGACTTTC. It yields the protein CASGLARGGANVLTF.

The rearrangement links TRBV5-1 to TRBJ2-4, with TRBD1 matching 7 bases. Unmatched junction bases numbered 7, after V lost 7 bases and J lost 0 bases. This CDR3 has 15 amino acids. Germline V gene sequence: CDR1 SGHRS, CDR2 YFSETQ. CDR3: CASLPTGLAKNIQYF. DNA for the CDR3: TGCGCCAGCCTTCCGACAGGGTTAGCCAAAAACATTCAGTACTTC. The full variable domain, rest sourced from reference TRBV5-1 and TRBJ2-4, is KAGVTQTPRYLIKTRGQQVTLSCSPISGHRSVSWYQQTPGQGLQFLFEYFSETQRNKGNFPGRFSGRQFSNSRSEMNVSTLELGDSALYLCASLPTGLAKNIQYFGAGTRLSVL.

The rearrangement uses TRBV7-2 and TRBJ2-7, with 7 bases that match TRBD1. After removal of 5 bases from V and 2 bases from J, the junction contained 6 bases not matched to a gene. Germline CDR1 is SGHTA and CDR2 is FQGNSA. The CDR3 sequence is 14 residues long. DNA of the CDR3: TGTGCCAGCAGCACCCAGGGGGTGGCCTACGAGCAGTACTTC. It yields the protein CASSTQGVAYEQYF.

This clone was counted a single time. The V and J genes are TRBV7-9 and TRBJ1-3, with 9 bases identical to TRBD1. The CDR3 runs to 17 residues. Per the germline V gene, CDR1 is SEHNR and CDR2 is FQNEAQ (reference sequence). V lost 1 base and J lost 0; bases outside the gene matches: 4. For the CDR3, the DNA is TGTGCCAGCAGCTTAGTCGGGACAGGGAGCTCTGGAAACACCATATATTTT. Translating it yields CASSLVGTGSSGNTIYF.

The CDR3 sequence is CASSLPRAASTTGELFF. CDR3 coding DNA: TGTGCCAGCAGCTTACCCCGGGCCGCTTCGACCACCGGGGAGCTGTTTTTT. The chain uses TRBV5-4 and TRBJ2-2, with D unclear. The CDR3 runs 17 residues. Trimming stripped 2 bases from V and 4 bases from J, with 18 bases between. Germline loops: CDR1 SGHNT, CDR2 YYREEE (reference sequence).

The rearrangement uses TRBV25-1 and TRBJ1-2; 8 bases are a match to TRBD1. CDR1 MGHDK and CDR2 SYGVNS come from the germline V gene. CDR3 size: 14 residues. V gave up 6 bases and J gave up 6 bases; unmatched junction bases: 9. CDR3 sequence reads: CASRPSDRADGYTF. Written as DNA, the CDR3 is TGTGCCAGCAGACCTTCGGACAGGGCCGATGGCTACACCTTC.

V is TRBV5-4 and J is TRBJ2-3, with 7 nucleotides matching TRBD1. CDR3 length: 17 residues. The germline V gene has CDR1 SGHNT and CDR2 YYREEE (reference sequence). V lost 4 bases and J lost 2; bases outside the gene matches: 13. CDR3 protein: CASSRNAGTVNTDTQYF. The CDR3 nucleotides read TGTGCCAGCAGCCGCAACGCAGGGACAGTGAACACAGATACGCAGTATTTT. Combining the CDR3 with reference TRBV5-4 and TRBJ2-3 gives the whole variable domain ETGVTQSPTHLIKTRGQQVTLRCSSQSGHNTVSWYQQALGQGPQFIFQYYREEENGRGNFPPRFSGLQFPNYSSELNVNALELDDSALYLCASSRNAGTVNTDTQYFGPGTRLTVL.

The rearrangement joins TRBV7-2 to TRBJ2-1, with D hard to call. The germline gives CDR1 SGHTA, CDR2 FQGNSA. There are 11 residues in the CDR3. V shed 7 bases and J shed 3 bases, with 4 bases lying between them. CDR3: CASNNYNEQFF. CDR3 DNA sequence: TGTGCCAGCAACAACTACAATGAGCAGTTCTTC. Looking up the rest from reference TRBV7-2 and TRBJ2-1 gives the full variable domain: GAGVSQSPSNKVTEKGKDVELRCDPISGHTALYWYRQSLGQGLEFLIYFQGNSAPDKSGLPSDRFSAERTGGSVSTLTIQRTQQEDSAVYLCASNNYNEQFFGPGTRLTVL.

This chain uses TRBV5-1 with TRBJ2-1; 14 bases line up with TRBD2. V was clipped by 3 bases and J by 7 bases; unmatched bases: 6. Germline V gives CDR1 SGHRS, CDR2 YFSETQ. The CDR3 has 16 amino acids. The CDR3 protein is CASSSGTSGGVNEQFF. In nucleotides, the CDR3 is TGCGCCAGCAGCTCCGGGACTAGCGGGGGAGTTAATGAGCAGTTCTTC.